The next 24 T cell receptor beta chains were all read from a single sample in a study of blood T cell repertoires in COVID-19 (dated by TCRdb to the early 2020s). Receptor libraries were prepared by the immunoSEQ multiplex PCR assay. TCRdb re-hosts the immuneACCESS table, in-frame sequences only. Its copies lack some clones; in the studies checked, an unresolved V gene accounts for under half of them, and the cause for the rest is not known. In this sample the table shows 85,000 to 100,000 clones, roughly 85% of which occur a single time. The top ten constitute 25% to 35% of the sample. Sequencing was done on a sample of peripheral blood. Receptors were obtained from a man between 45 and 60 years old with active or convalescent COVID-19.

This sequence joins TRBV28 and TRBJ2-1; TRBD1 aligns across 8 bases. Germline CDR1 reads MDHEN; CDR2 reads SYDVKM. Germline trimming cut 5 bases from V and 7 bases from J; bases unmatched to any gene: 7. CDR3 length: 14 residues. The CDR3 loop reads CASSTQDRANEQFF. The CDR3 DNA sequence: TGTGCCAGCAGTACCCAGGACAGGGCGAATGAGCAGTTCTTC.

The genes are TRBV28 and TRBJ1-4, with 9 bases fitting TRBD1. Per the germline V gene, CDR1 is MDHEN and CDR2 is SYDVKM. V lost 7 bases and J lost 13; bases outside the gene matches: 10. This CDR3 comprises 13 residues. The chain's CDR3 is CASMRQGVVGLFF. The CDR3 bases are TGTGCCAGCATGAGACAGGGGGTCGTGGGACTGTTTTTT. Full variable domain (rest looked up from reference TRBV28 and TRBJ1-4): DVKVTQSSRYLVKRTGEKVFLECVQDMDHENMFWYRQDPGLGLRLIYFSYDVKMKEKGDIPEGYSVSREKKERFSLILESASTNQTSMYLCASMRQGVVGLFFGSGTQLSVL.

This clone occurred a few times. The chain recombines TRBV18 with TRBJ2-1, with TRBD2 identical over 7 bases. CDR3 length equals 16 residues. Germline V CDR1 and CDR2: KGHSH, LQKENI. The junction had 8 bases not matched to a gene; V was cut back by 3 bases and J by 3 bases. CDR3 in DNA: TGTGCCAGCTCACCCGGGGGGAGGGAGGGCTACAATGAGCAGTTCTTC. It is translated as CASSPGGREGYNEQFF.

This clone was picked up one time. The chain joins TRBV19 to TRBJ1-2, with TRBD1 matching 8 bases. V shed 6 bases and J 2 bases; nucleotides not matched to a gene: 11. Looked up from germline, CDR1 is LNHDA and CDR2 is SQIVND (reference sequence). CDR3 size: 16 residues. The CDR3 DNA sequence: TGTGCCAGTAGACCGACAGGGGAGGGACGAAACTATGGCTACACCTTC. This sequence encodes CASRPTGEGRNYGYTF. The variable domain in full, completed from reference TRBV19 and TRBJ1-2, reads DGGITQSPKYLFRKEGQNVTLSCEQNLNHDAMYWYRQDPGQGLRLIYYSQIVNDFQKGDIAEGYSVSREKKESFPLTVTSAQKNPTAFYLCASRPTGEGRNYGYTFGSGTRLTVV.

V usage is TRBV7-2 and J usage is TRBJ1-5, with D perhaps TRBD1 (5 bases). Germline CDR1 is SGHTA and CDR2 is FQGNSA. The V end lost 4 bases, the J end lost 7 bases, and 8 bases lay between the germline ends. The CDR3 loop spans 12 amino acids. CDR3 sequence: CASSSSGQPQHF. CDR3 coding DNA: TGTGCCAGCAGCTCGTCAGGGCAGCCCCAGCATTTT.

The chain couples TRBV9 to TRBJ1-1, with a tentative D call TRBD1 (6 bases). CDR1 is SGDLS and CDR2 is YYNGEE in the germline V gene. This CDR3 is 12 amino acids long. Trimming removed 0 bases from V and 10 bases from J, with 10 bases in between. The CDR3 loop is CASSVVTGRAFF. The CDR3 DNA reads TGTGCCAGCAGCGTAGTGACAGGTCGAGCTTTCTTT.

This clone occurred once. DNA for the CDR3: TGTGCCAGCAGCCCTTTAGGGACAGGGAATGAAAAACTGTTTTTT. The encoded protein is CASSPLGTGNEKLFF. The chain employs TRBV7-2 and TRBJ1-4; TRBD1 aligns across 9 bases. This CDR3 is 15 amino acids long. Germline V gene sequence: CDR1 SGHTA, CDR2 FQGNSA. After removal of 5 bases from V and 5 bases from J, the junction contained 6 bases not matched to a gene.

The chain is built from TRBV11-2 and TRBJ2-3, with TRBD1 as a possible D gene (5 bases). Germline loops: CDR1 SGHAT, CDR2 FQNNGV. This CDR3 is built from 14 residues. Between the trimmed V and J ends, which lost 4 bases and 4 bases, there was a span of 12 bases. Here the CDR3 reads CASSWGADSDTQYF. CDR3 nucleotide sequence: TGTGCCAGCAGCTGGGGCGCTGACTCAGATACGCAGTATTTT. Looking up the rest from reference TRBV11-2 and TRBJ2-3 gives the full variable domain: EAGVAQSPRYKIIEKRQSVAFWCNPISGHATLYWYQQILGQGPKLLIQFQNNGVVDDSQLPKDRFSAERLKGVDSTLKIQPAKLEDSAVYLCASSWGADSDTQYFGPGTRLTVL.

V and J are TRBV4-1 and TRBJ1-3, with D possibly matching TRBD1 (6 bases). V was cut by 1 base and J by 4 bases, with 14 bases left in between. Germline CDR1 MGHRA, CDR2 YSYEKL. This CDR3 has 16 residues. The CDR3 bases are TGCGCCAGCAGCCAAGGGAGGACAGCCATCGGAAACACCATATATTTT. This encodes CASSQGRTAIGNTIYF.

This clone showed up just once. The CDR3 reads CASSSSGRRTGELFF. CDR3 DNA sequence: TGTGCCAGTAGTAGTTCGGGGAGGCGGACCGGGGAGCTGTTTTTT. This rearrangement joins TRBV19 to TRBJ2-2, with D perhaps matching TRBD2 (6 bases). Germline V lookup: CDR1 LNHDA, CDR2 SQIVND (reference sequence). Trimming took off 4 bases at V and 5 bases at J, with 14 bases between the two ends. This CDR3 is built from 15 residues. The complete variable domain, with remaining parts taken from reference TRBV19 and TRBJ2-2, reads DGGITQSPKYLFRKEGQNVTLSCEQNLNHDAMYWYRQDPGQGLRLIYYSQIVNDFQKGDIAEGYSVSREKKESFPLTVTSAQKNPTAFYLCASSSSGRRTGELFFGEGSRLTVL.

The chain carries TRBV7-2 and TRBJ2-1; 7 nucleotides line up with TRBD2. Germline assignment: CDR1 SGHTA and CDR2 FQGNSA. The CDR3 sequence is 17 residues long. The junction had 9 bases not matched to a gene; V was cut back by 1 base and J by 3 bases. CDR3 nucleotides: TGTGCCAGCAGCTTAGACGGAGGTAGCGGGTACTACAATGAGCAGTTCTTC. Translated: CASSLDGGSGYYNEQFF.

The chain links TRBV12-5 to TRBJ2-3, with 8 positions matching TRBD1. Germline CDR1 and CDR2: LGHNT and FRNRAP. J gave up 5 bases and V 4 bases, and 5 bases lay outside the gene matches. The CDR3 is made up of 14 amino acids. The CDR3 DNA reads as TGTGCTAGTGGTTCCGGACAGGGAATAGATACGCAGTATTTT. Translated: CASGSGQGIDTQYF.

This clone appeared once. This chain links TRBV7-2 with TRBJ2-1; no firm D call. CDR1 is SGHTA and CDR2 is FQGNSA in the germline V gene. This CDR3 comprises 15 residues. Deletions cut 4 bases from V and 5 bases from J, with 15 bases between. DNA for the CDR3: TGTGCCAGCAGCTCCCGAGCGAGCCAACACAATGAGCAGTTCTTC. This encodes CASSSRASQHNEQFF.

This rearrangement joins TRBV7-8 to TRBJ2-7; TRBD1 might be the D (6 bases). Germline V gene lookup returns CDR1 SGHVS and CDR2 FQNEAQ. Trimming shortened V by 5 bases and J by 4 bases, and 18 bases separated the two germline ends. The CDR3 is 15 residues long. The CDR3 nucleotides are TGTGCCAGCAGCCCACAGGGTCGCGCGTCATACGAGCAGTACTTC. This codes for CASSPQGRASYEQYF.

This clone was detected once. The chain joins TRBV11-2 to TRBJ2-5; 7 bases are shared with TRBD1. Germline loops: CDR1 SGHAT, CDR2 FQNNGV. The CDR3 runs 16 residues. The junction had 18 bases not matched to a gene; V was cut back by 4 bases and J by 10 bases. The CDR3 spells CASSSTEQGILRSQYF. The CDR3 DNA reads TGTGCCAGCAGCTCAACAGAACAGGGGATTTTACGTAGCCAGTACTTC.

This chain uses TRBV6-5 with TRBJ2-7; maybe TRBD1 (5 bases). This CDR3 has 14 residues. Germline V gene lookup returns CDR1 MNHEY and CDR2 SVGAGI. V was clipped by 4 bases and J by 5 bases, with 15 bases between them. This CDR3 is CASSSLLQADEQYF. In DNA, the CDR3 is TGTGCCAGCAGTTCCCTTCTACAGGCTGACGAGCAGTACTTC.

The V call is TRBV24-1, the J call TRBJ2-1; D might be TRBD2 (5 bases). From germline, CDR1 is KGHDR and CDR2 SFDVKD. The CDR3 spans 12 residues. The ends were cut back, 3 bases at V and 8 bases at J, with 7 bases in the middle. For the CDR3, the DNA is TGTGCCACCAGTGATCGGGGTTATGAGCAGTTCTTC. Its translation: CATSDRGYEQFF.

The chain is built from TRBV5-1 and TRBJ2-7; 11 positions match TRBD2. Looked up from germline, CDR1 is SGHRS and CDR2 is YFSETQ. V lost 3 bases and J lost 6; bases outside the gene matches: 5. This CDR3 region has 14 residues. Here the CDR3 reads CASSWGTSGVEQYF. In DNA, the CDR3 is TGCGCCAGCAGCTGGGGGACTAGCGGAGTCGAGCAGTACTTC.

The V and J genes are TRBV28 and TRBJ1-5, with TRBD1 as a possible D gene (6 bases). Germline V gene data show CDR1 as MDHEN and CDR2 as SYDVKM. Trimming removed 6 bases at V and 6 bases at J, with 15 bases between. The CDR3 runs 14 residues. CDR3 amino acids: CASRNTGIGQPQHF. CDR3 sequence (DNA): TGTGCCAGCAGAAACACAGGGATCGGTCAGCCCCAGCATTTT.

For the CDR3, the DNA is TGTGCCAGCAGCCCACCTCCGACAGGACCCACTGAAGCTTTCTTT. This codes for CASSPPPTGPTEAFF. The chain is built from TRBV7-2 and TRBJ1-1; possible D gene TRBD1, 6 bases. CDR3 size: 15 residues. Germline V gene lookup returns CDR1 SGHTA and CDR2 FQGNSA. Trimming cost V 5 bases and J 4 bases, with 17 bases left between them.

CDR3 nucleotides: TGTGCCAGCAGAGACAGCCTGAACACTGAAGCTTTCTTT. As protein: CASRDSLNTEAFF. The J gene is TRBJ1-1, the V gene TRBV6-5, with D possibly TRBD1 on 5 matching bases. From germline, CDR1 is MNHEY and CDR2 SVGAGI. Trimming removed 6 bases at V and 0 bases at J, with 8 bases between. CDR3 length: 13 amino acids.

This sequence joins TRBV12-3 or TRBV12-4 and TRBJ2-4, with D unresolved. V lost 4 bases and J lost 9, with 13 bases in between. The CDR3 runs to 13 residues. The CDR3 DNA reads as TGTGCCAGCAGTTCGCCCTTCGGTAGCATTCAGTACTTC. Translation gives CASSSPFGSIQYF.

The chain links TRBV6-1 to TRBJ2-4; D is unclear. In germline, CDR1 is MNHNS, CDR2 SASEGT. Trimming stripped 2 bases from V and 7 bases from J, with 12 bases between. CDR3 size: 14 residues. The CDR3 DNA sequence: TGTGCCAGCAGTGAATCCCAGGTCCCGAACATTCAGTACTTC. Translating it yields CASSESQVPNIQYF.

This clone was counted a few times. The J gene is TRBJ1-5, the V gene TRBV28; 7 bases are shared with TRBD1. Losses at the gene ends were 1 base for V and 2 bases for J; bases not matched to a gene: 11. Germline CDR1 reads MDHEN; CDR2 reads SYDVKM. This CDR3 is built from 18 residues. This CDR3 is CASSLFQGGSLGNQPQHF. CDR3 nucleotide sequence: TGTGCCAGCAGTTTATTCCAGGGGGGATCCTTAGGCAATCAGCCCCAGCATTTT.